This T cell receptor (beta chain) is from a study of shared clonotypes between healthy human individuals. Assay: immunoSEQ multiplex PCR; the TCRdb copy retains only in-frame clones and omits some. The sample has about 1.5 million clones, roughly 98% seen once; the top ten hold roughly 0.4%. Germline CDR1 is MDHEN and CDR2 is SYDVKM. This CDR3 is built from 13 residues. With 7 bases clipped from V and 5 bases from J, the junction kept 6 bases outside the gene matches. This receptor was obtained from a man in his thirties or forties in good health. The V and J genes are TRBV28 and TRBJ2-5; 8 bases line up with TRBD2. Source material: naive CD4+ T cells sorted from blood. Regarding subset: CD45RA+ positively selected. This chain's CDR3 is CASNGGGLETQYF. CDR3 coding DNA: TGTGCCAGCAACGGGGGGGGCCTTGAGACCCAGTACTTC. The variable domain in full, with the rest retrieved from reference TRBV28 and TRBJ2-5, is DVKVTQSSRYLVKRTGEKVFLECVQDMDHENMFWYRQDPGLGLRLIYFSYDVKMKEKGDIPEGYSVSREKKERFSLILESASTNQTSMYLCASNGGGLETQYFGPGTRLLVL.